This TCR beta chain is drawn from a study of blood T cell repertoires in COVID-19. Study details: Collection of acute and convalescent COVID-19 samples took place in the United States, Italy and Spain. PBMCs, B-cell-depleted T cells, or T cells provided the cDNA or gDNA that made up the material.

In the authors' methods: Nucleated cell counts were estimated from reference gene primer amplification. Generated by immunoSEQ multiplex PCR, the TCRdb table keeps only in-frame clones and is missing some. That table furnishes V, J and clone size, whereas the DNA furnished D and trimming. The data hold over 400,000 clones, with approximately 85% observed a single time. Germline V CDR1 and CDR2: SEHNR, FQNEAQ (reference sequence). This CDR3 comprises 14 residues. Unmatched junction bases numbered 6, after V lost 4 bases and J lost 4 bases. A note on this clone: Other DNA sequences in this sample translate to the same CDR3.

The chain has TRBV7-9 and TRBJ1-1, with TRBD1 matching 7 bases. Sequencing input: peripheral blood. The sequence was obtained from a human donor in a cohort sampled during active COVID-19. CDR3: CASSSQGVGTEAFF. The CDR3 DNA follows: TGTGCCAGCAGCTCTCAGGGGGTGGGCACTGAAGCTTTCTTT. The full variable domain, in which reference TRBV7-9 and TRBJ1-1 provide the parts outside the CDR3, is DTGVSQNPRHKITKRGQNVTFRCDPISEHNRLYWYRQTLGQGPEFLTYFQNEAQLEKSRLLSDRFSAERPKGSFSTLEIQRTEQGDSAMYLCASSSQGVGTEAFFGQGTRLTVV.